This TCR beta chain came from a study of T cell responses to AZD1222 COVID-19 vaccine. Study results and limitations: Seropositive at baseline were only a handful of AZD1222 recipients.

The data were produced by immunoSEQ multiplex PCR, yet TCRdb's version contains in-frame clones alone and is incomplete. Of some 110,000 clones listed, roughly 87% are singletons. The V gene's germline CDR1 is SGHAT and CDR2 FQNNGV. This CDR3 spans 12 amino acids. V shed 5 bases and J shed 5 bases, with 9 bases lying between them. Turning to this clone: Its antigen is currently unknown.

This receptor was identified in an adult in good health. Material: peripheral blood, obtained on day 0 of AZD1222 vaccination. The V and J genes are TRBV11-2 and TRBJ2-5; possibly TRBD2 for D (5 bases). The CDR3 spells CASSPSGETQYF. The CDR3 DNA sequence: TGTGCCAGCAGCCCCTCGGGGGAGACCCAGTACTTC.